This entry lists 26 T cell receptor beta chains sequenced from one sample in a study of shared clonotypes between healthy human individuals. Data came from immunoSEQ multiplex PCR; TCRdb stores just in-frame clones and leaves some out. The sample lists fewer than 550,000 clones; about 79% were seen once. Sequencing was done on a sample of PBMCs. The receptors come from a woman aged 40 to 50 in good health. Some clones in this sample may be carry-over from other donors' samples.

The count of this clone is one. The rearrangement uses TRBV27 and TRBJ1-2, with D unresolved. Germline lookup yields CDR1 MNHEY and CDR2 SMNVEV (reference sequence). The CDR3 sequence is 15 residues long. V was cut by 2 bases and J by 0 bases, with 10 bases left in between. The chain's CDR3 is CASSLSSGANYGYTF. CDR3 DNA: TGTGCCAGCAGTTTAAGCAGCGGAGCTAACTATGGCTACACCTTC.

This clone was counted once. The chain recombines TRBV28 with TRBJ1-5; possible D gene TRBD1, 6 bases. V gave up 6 bases and J gave up 2 bases, with 14 bases separating them. The CDR3 covers 15 residues. Germline CDR1 and CDR2: MDHEN and SYDVKM. The CDR3 bases are TGTGCCAGCAGACAACAGGGTAGCGGCAATCAGCCCCAGCATTTT. This encodes CASRQQGSGNQPQHF.

This sequence joins TRBV15 and TRBJ2-1; possibly TRBD2 for D (6 bases). Germline V gene data show CDR1 as LNHNV and CDR2 as YYDKDF (reference sequence). The CDR3 is 15 residues long. Trimming took off 0 bases at V and 8 bases at J, with 14 bases between the two ends. CDR3 region: CATSRDGRSIDEQFF. DNA of the CDR3: TGTGCCACCAGCAGAGACGGGAGATCCATCGATGAGCAGTTCTTC.

This clone was recorded a few times. As DNA, the CDR3 is TGTGCCAGCAGCTTATTTGGGGGGCAGGATCAGCCCCAGCATTTT. This sequence encodes CASSLFGGQDQPQHF. This chain uses TRBV7-9 with TRBJ1-5; D may be TRBD1 (6 bases). The V gene's germline CDR1 is SEHNR and CDR2 FQNEAQ (reference sequence). The CDR3 covers 15 residues. V was clipped by 2 bases and J by 5 bases, with 13 bases between them.

The V gene is TRBV4-2, the J gene TRBJ1-2; D ambiguous. The germline gives CDR1 LGHNA, CDR2 YNFKEQ. V was clipped by 1 base and J by 0 bases, with 9 bases between them. This CDR3 region has 15 residues. CDR3 in amino acids: CASSQGELTNYGYTF. DNA for the CDR3: TGTGCCAGCAGCCAAGGGGAGCTTACTAACTATGGCTACACCTTC.

The V gene is TRBV29-1, the J gene TRBJ1-2; TRBD1 agrees at 7 bases. V lost 3 bases, J lost 4 bases, and 5 bases stayed unmatched. Germline-derived CDR1 and CDR2 are SQVTM and ANQGSEA. The CDR3 length is 13 residues. CDR3 nucleotides: TGCAGCGTTGAGCCGGGACAGACCTATGGCTACACCTTC. Translated, it gives CSVEPGQTYGYTF.

Regarding this clone: A far larger clone is one base from this, pointing to a likely read error. The V call is TRBV29-1, the J call TRBJ2-2; 7 bases match TRBD2. CDR1 is SQVTM and CDR2 is ANQGSEA in the germline V gene. The CDR3 spans 17 residues. This chain's CDR3 is CSVMGGSFPSNTGKLFF. The DNA for the CDR3 is TGCAGCGTTATGGGGGGGTCTTTTCCTTCGAACACCGGGAAGCTGTTTTTT.

The V call is TRBV28, the J call TRBJ1-5, with D unclear. Trimming took 8 bases from V and 0 from J, leaving 11 bases between them. The CDR3 covers 14 residues. CDR1 is MDHEN, CDR2 SYDVKM, per germline. This CDR3 is CASGSGYSNQPQHF. In nucleotides, the CDR3 is TGTGCCAGCGGGTCGGGTTATAGCAATCAGCCCCAGCATTTT.

The chain uses TRBV15 and TRBJ2-5; D is ambiguous. From germline, CDR1 is LNHNV and CDR2 YYDKDF (reference sequence). V lost 5 bases to trimming and J lost 1 base, with 11 bases between them. The CDR3 sequence is 14 residues long. CDR3 DNA: TGTGCCACCAGCCCCCGGTTGGGCCAAGAGACCCAGTACTTC. Translated: CATSPRLGQETQYF.

In DNA, the CDR3 is TGTGCCAGCAGTTTGAGCGGGAGGGGAACCTACGAGCAGTACTTC. Residues: CASSLSGRGTYEQYF. The J gene is TRBJ2-7, the V gene TRBV7-3, with TRBD2 matching over 10 bases. Germline CDR1 reads SGHTA; CDR2 reads FQGTGA. This CDR3 has 15 amino acids. The V gene end was trimmed by 6 bases and the J gene end by 2 bases; junction bases not matched to a gene: 7.

The chain employs TRBV6-1 and TRBJ1-5; D remains ambiguous. Germline lookup yields CDR1 MNHNS and CDR2 SASEGT. The CDR3 is made up of 15 amino acids. V lost 2 bases, J lost 0 bases, and 8 bases lay in between. CDR3 sequence reads: CASSELWDSNQPQHF. CDR3 nucleotide sequence: TGTGCCAGCAGTGAACTGTGGGATAGCAATCAGCCCCAGCATTTT.

V is TRBV7-3 and J is TRBJ2-1; TRBD2 matches 10 bases. With V trimmed by 4 bases and J by 15 bases, 6 bases remained unmatched. Germline V gene sequence: CDR1 SGHTA, CDR2 FQGTGA. The CDR3 runs 12 residues. The CDR3 protein is CASSSQGTSVFF. CDR3 DNA sequence: TGTGCCAGCAGCTCCCAAGGGACTAGCGTGTTCTTC.

This clone has a single count. V is TRBV28 and J is TRBJ2-7; tentative D call: TRBD1 (5 bases). Per the germline V gene, CDR1 is MDHEN and CDR2 is SYDVKM. This CDR3 is 14 amino acids long. V lost 2 bases and J lost 3, with 11 bases in between. As DNA, the CDR3 is TGTGCCAGCAGTTTAGGAGCAGGGCGCTACGAGCAGTACTTC. Translation gives CASSLGAGRYEQYF.

The V gene is TRBV28, the J gene TRBJ2-5, with D possibly TRBD2 on 5 matching bases. The CDR3 contains 12 residues. Germline CDR1 reads MDHEN; CDR2 reads SYDVKM. V was shortened by 6 bases and J by 5 bases, with 10 bases between the two germline ends. CDR3 coding DNA: TGTGCCAGCAGCGGGGATCTGGAGACCCAGTACTTC. Its protein is CASSGDLETQYF.

Of note for this clone: The junction does not match germline at one end; this may be a read error. The chain carries TRBV28 and TRBJ1-2; D call uncertain. Germline-derived CDR1 and CDR2 are MDHEN and SYDVKM. The CDR3 covers 13 residues. The CDR3, as DNA: TGTGCCAGCAGTTTAATCTCTAATTATGGCTACACCTTC. This codes for CASSLISNYGYTF.

This clone was seen once. The chain joins TRBV7-9 to TRBJ2-7, with D perhaps being TRBD1 or TRBD2 (5 bases each). The CDR3 extends over 15 amino acids. Germline lookup yields CDR1 SEHNR and CDR2 FQNEAQ (reference sequence). V gave up 1 base and J gave up 4 bases, with 14 bases separating them. CDR3 sequence (DNA): TGTGCCAGCAGCTTAGGGGGCGGACTCGCGTACGAGCAGTACTTC. Translating it yields CASSLGGGLAYEQYF.

The rearrangement uses TRBV7-9 and TRBJ2-7, with D tentatively TRBD2 (7 bases). Deletions cut 3 bases from V and 7 bases from J, with 10 bases between. The germline V gene has CDR1 SEHNR and CDR2 FQNEAQ (reference sequence). This CDR3 is built from 12 residues. The DNA for the CDR3 is TGTGCCAGCAGCTTGGGGGGGCGAGAGCAGTACTTC. Its protein is CASSLGGREQYF.

This clone appeared once. The chain carries TRBV10-3 and TRBJ2-2; 10 bases are shared with TRBD1. Germline CDR1 is ENHRY and CDR2 is SYGVKD. V lost 8 bases and J lost 3; bases outside the gene matches: 3. The length of the CDR3 is 14 residues. The DNA of the CDR3 is TGTGCCATCCGGACAGGGGGAGACACCGGGGAGCTGTTTTTT. Amino acid sequence: CAIRTGGDTGELFF.

The chain carries TRBV11-2 and TRBJ2-1; a weak D match, TRBD2 (7 bases). V shed 7 bases and J shed 0 bases, with 19 bases lying between them. Germline loops: CDR1 SGHAT, CDR2 FQNNGV. The CDR3 extends over 17 amino acids. CDR3 sequence: CASTIRGASPSYNEQFF. CDR3 DNA sequence: TGTGCCAGCACCATACGGGGGGCTAGCCCCTCCTACAATGAGCAGTTCTTC.

V is TRBV7-8 and J is TRBJ1-3; D gene ambiguous. Per the germline V gene, CDR1 is SGHVS and CDR2 is FQNEAQ. The CDR3 loop spans 15 amino acids. V dropped 1 base and J dropped 1 base, with 8 bases sitting between them. The CDR3 is CASSLVWGSGNTIYF. Here the CDR3 DNA reads TGTGCCAGCAGCTTAGTATGGGGATCTGGAAACACCATATATTTT.

The chain recombines TRBV4-3 with TRBJ2-7; weak D call: TRBD1 (6 bases). The CDR3 contains 14 residues. V lost 6 bases and J 3 bases, leaving 15 bases between the germline ends. In germline, CDR1 is LGHNA, CDR2 YSLEER. CDR3 region: CASRKGDQFYEQYF. DNA for the CDR3: TGCGCCAGCAGGAAGGGGGATCAGTTCTACGAGCAGTACTTC.

This clone appeared once. The J gene is TRBJ2-2, the V gene TRBV11-2; D gene unclear. Germline CDR1 is SGHAT and CDR2 is FQNNGV. There are 14 residues in the CDR3. The V gene lost 4 bases and the J gene lost 6 bases, with 12 bases spanning the gap. CDR3 DNA sequence: TGTGCCAGCAGCTCCCATTCAGGATCCGGGGAGCTGTTTTTT. Translation gives CASSSHSGSGELFF.

The DNA of the CDR3 is TGTGCCAGCACCCTAAGACTAGAGGAGACCCAGTACTTC. Amino acid sequence: CASTLRLEETQYF. This chain links TRBV7-9 with TRBJ2-5, with a possible D match to TRBD2 (6 bases). CDR1 is SEHNR and CDR2 is FQNEAQ in the germline V gene (reference sequence). The length of the CDR3 is 13 residues. V lost 7 bases, J lost 5 bases, and 14 bases lay in between.

The CDR3, as DNA: TGTGCTAGTCTGGGTTGGCCCAGCGAGCAGTACTTC. The encoded protein is CASLGWPSEQYF. The rearrangement links TRBV7-7 to TRBJ2-7; D uncertain. This CDR3 contains 12 residues. Germline CDR1 SSHAT, CDR2 FNYEAQ (reference sequence).

CDR3 in amino acids: CASSTYRGPEAFF. CDR3 nucleotide sequence: TGTGCCAGCAGCACCTACAGGGGGCCTGAAGCTTTCTTT. The chain joins TRBV7-2 to TRBJ1-1; 9 bases map to TRBD1. The CDR3 runs 13 residues. The V gene end was trimmed by 5 bases and the J gene end by 6 bases; junction bases not matched to a gene: 4. Per germline, CDR1 SGHTA and CDR2 FQGNSA.

The chain carries TRBV4-2 and TRBJ1-6, with a possible D match to TRBD1 (5 bases). The V and J ends lost 4 bases and 6 bases respectively, with 19 bases between them. From germline, CDR1 is LGHNA and CDR2 YNFKEQ. The CDR3 sequence is 17 residues long. CDR3 sequence (DNA): TGTGCCAGCAGCCCGTTTTCGACAGTCGAGGTTAATTCACCCCTCCACTTT. This sequence encodes CASSPFSTVEVNSPLHF.